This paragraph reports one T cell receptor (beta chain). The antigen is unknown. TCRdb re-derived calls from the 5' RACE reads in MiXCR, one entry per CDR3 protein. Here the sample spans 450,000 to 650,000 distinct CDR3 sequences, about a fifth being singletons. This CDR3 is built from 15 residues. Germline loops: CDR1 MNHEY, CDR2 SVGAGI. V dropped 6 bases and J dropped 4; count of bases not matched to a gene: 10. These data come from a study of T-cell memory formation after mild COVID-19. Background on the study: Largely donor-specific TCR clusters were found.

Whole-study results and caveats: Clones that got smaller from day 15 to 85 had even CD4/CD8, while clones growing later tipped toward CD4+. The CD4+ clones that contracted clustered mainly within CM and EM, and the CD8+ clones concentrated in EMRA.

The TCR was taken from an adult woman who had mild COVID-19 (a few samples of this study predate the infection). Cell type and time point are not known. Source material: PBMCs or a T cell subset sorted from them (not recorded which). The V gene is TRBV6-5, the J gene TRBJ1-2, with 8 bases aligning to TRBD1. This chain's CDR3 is CASRAGGRGSYGYTF. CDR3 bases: TGTGCCAGCAGGGCAGGGGGCCGGGGGTCCTATGGCTACACCTTC.